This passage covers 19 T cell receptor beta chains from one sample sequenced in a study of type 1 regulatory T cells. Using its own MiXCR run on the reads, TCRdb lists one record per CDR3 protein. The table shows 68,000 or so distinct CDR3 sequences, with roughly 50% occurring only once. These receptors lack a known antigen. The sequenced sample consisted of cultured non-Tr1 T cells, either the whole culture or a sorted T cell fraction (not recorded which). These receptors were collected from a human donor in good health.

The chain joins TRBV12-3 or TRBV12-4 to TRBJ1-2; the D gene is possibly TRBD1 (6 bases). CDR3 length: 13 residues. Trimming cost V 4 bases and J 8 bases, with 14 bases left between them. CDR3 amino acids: CASSSRQEGGYTF. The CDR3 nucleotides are TGTGCCAGCAGTTCACGACAGGAGGGGGGCTACACCTTC.

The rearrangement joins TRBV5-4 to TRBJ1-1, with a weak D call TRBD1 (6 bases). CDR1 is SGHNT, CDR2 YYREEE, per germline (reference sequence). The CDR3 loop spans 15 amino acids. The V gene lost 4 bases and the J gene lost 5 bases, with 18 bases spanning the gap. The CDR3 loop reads CASSHANTGWTEAFF. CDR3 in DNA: TGTGCCAGCAGCCACGCGAACACAGGGTGGACTGAAGCTTTCTTT. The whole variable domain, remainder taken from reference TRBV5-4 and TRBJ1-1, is ETGVTQSPTHLIKTRGQQVTLRCSSQSGHNTVSWYQQALGQGPQFIFQYYREEENGRGNFPPRFSGLQFPNYSSELNVNALELDDSALYLCASSHANTGWTEAFFGQGTRLTVV.

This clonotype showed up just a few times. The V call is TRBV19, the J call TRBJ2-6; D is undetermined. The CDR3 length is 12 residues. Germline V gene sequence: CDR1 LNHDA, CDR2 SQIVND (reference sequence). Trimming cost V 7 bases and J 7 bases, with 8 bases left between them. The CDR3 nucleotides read TGTGCCAGTACTACGGACGCCAACGTCCTGACTTTC. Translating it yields CASTTDANVLTF.

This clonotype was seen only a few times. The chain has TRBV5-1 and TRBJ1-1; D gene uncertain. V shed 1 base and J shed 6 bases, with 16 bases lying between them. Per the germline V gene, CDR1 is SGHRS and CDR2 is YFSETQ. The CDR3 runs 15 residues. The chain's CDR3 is CASSLWSVSSSEAFF. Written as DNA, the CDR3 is TGCGCCAGCAGCTTGTGGTCAGTGAGTTCTTCTGAAGCTTTCTTT.

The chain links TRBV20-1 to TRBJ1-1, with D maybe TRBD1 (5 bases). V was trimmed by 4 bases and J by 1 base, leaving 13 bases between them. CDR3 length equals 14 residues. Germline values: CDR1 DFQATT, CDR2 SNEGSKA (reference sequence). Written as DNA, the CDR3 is TGCAGTGCTAATCCGGGACGGCGGAACACTGAAGCTTTCTTT. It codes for CSANPGRRNTEAFF.

The CDR3 region has the DNA TGTGCCAGCAGCTCGTCCAGGGCATCAGATACGCAGTATTTT. It codes for CASSSSRASDTQYF. The chain uses TRBV9 and TRBJ2-3; D perhaps matches TRBD1 (5 bases). This CDR3 is built from 14 residues. Per the germline V gene, CDR1 is SGDLS and CDR2 is YYNGEE. Trimming removed 4 bases at V and 4 bases at J, with 13 bases between.

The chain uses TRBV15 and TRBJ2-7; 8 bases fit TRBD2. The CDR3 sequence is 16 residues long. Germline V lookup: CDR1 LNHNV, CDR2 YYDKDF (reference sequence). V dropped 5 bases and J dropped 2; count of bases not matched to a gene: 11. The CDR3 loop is CATSPSGRGATYEQYF. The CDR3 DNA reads TGTGCCACCAGCCCTTCCGGGCGGGGGGCCACCTACGAGCAGTACTTC.

The CDR3: CASSLVGGSGEQYF. The DNA for the CDR3 is TGCGCCAGCAGCTTGGTGGGGGGCTCGGGGGAGCAGTACTTC. The chain carries TRBV5-1 and TRBJ2-7; D is tentatively TRBD1 or TRBD2 (6 bases each). The CDR3 has 14 residues. Trimming removed 0 bases at V and 7 bases at J, with 14 bases between. Germline CDR1 reads SGHRS; CDR2 reads YFSETQ.

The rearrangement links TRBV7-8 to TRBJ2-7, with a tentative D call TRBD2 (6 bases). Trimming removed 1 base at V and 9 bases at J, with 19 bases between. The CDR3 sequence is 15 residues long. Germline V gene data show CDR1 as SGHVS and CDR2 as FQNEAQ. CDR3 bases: TGTGCCAGCAGCTTAGTAGGGTCCTCGATGGAGGGGCAGTACTTC. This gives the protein CASSLVGSSMEGQYF.

CDR3 loop: CASSLGARADYGYTF. The CDR3 region has the DNA TGTGCCAGCAGCTTAGGTGCCCGGGCGGATTATGGCTACACCTTC. V gene TRBV7-9 combines with J gene TRBJ1-2, with unresolved D. CDR1 SEHNR and CDR2 FQNEAQ come from the germline V gene (reference sequence). The CDR3 has 15 residues. V lost 1 base to trimming and J lost 5 bases, with 14 bases between them. Full variable domain (missing parts from reference TRBV7-9 and TRBJ1-2): DTGVSQNPRHKITKRGQNVTFRCDPISEHNRLYWYRQTLGQGPEFLTYFQNEAQLEKSRLLSDRFSAERPKGSFSTLEIQRTEQGDSAMYLCASSLGARADYGYTFGSGTRLTVV.

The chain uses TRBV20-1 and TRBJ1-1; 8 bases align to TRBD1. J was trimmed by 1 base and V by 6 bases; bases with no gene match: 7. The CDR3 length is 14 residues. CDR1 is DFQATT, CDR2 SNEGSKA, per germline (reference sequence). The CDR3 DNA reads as TGCAGTGCCCCGACAGGGGCCAAGAACACTGAAGCTTTCTTT. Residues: CSAPTGAKNTEAFF.

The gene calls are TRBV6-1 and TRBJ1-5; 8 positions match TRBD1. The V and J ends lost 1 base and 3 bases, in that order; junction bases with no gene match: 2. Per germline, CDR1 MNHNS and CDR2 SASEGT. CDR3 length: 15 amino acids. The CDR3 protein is CASSEGQGYNQPQHF. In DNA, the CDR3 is TGTGCCAGCAGTGAAGGACAGGGGTACAATCAGCCCCAGCATTTT.

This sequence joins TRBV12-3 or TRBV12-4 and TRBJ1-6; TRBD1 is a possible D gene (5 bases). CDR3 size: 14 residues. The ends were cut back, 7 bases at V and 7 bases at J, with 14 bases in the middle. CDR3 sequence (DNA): TGTGCCAGCACTCGGGACTCCCTAAATTCACCCCTCCACTTT. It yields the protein CASTRDSLNSPLHF.

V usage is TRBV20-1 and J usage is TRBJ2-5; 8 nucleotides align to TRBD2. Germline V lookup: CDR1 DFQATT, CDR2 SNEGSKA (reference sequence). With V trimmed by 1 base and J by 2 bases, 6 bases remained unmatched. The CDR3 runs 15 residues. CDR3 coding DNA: TGCAGTGCTAGAGCGTCTAGCGGGCGGCAAGAGACCCAGTACTTC. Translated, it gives CSARASSGRQETQYF.

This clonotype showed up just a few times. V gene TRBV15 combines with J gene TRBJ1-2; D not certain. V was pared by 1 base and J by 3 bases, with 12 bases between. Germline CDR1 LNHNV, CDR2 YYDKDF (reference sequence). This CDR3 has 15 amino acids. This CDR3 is CATSRAGEEYYGYTF. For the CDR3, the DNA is TGTGCCACCAGCAGAGCAGGAGAAGAATACTATGGCTACACCTTC.

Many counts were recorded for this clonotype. For the CDR3, the DNA is TGCGCCAGCAGCCAAACTAGCGGGGGTCCAGAGACCCAGTACTTC. This translates into CASSQTSGGPETQYF. This sequence joins TRBV4-1 and TRBJ2-5, with TRBD2 matching over 11 bases. Germline CDR1 and CDR2: MGHRA and YSYEKL. The CDR3 spans 15 residues. Trimming cost V 2 bases and J 4 bases; bases outside gene matches: 3.

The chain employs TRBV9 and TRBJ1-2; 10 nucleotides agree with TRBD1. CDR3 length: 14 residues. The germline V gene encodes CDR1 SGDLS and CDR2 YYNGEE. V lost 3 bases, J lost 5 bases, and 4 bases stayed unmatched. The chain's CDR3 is CASSGEDRGYGYTF. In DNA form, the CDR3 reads TGTGCCAGCAGCGGCGAGGACAGGGGGTATGGCTACACCTTC.

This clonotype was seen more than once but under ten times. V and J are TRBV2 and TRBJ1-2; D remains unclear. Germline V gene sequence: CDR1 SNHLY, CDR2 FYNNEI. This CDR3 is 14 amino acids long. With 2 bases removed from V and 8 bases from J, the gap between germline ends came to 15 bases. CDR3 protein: CASSESGKGGGYTF. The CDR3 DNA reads TGTGCCAGCAGTGAAAGCGGGAAGGGTGGGGGCTACACCTTC.

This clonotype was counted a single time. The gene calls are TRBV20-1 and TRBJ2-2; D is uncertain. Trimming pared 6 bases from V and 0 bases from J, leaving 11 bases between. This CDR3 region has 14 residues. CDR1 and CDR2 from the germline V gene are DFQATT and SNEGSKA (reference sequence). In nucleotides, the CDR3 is TGCAGTGCCCCTATCGGGTCGAACACCGGGGAGCTGTTTTTT. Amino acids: CSAPIGSNTGELFF.